A single sample gave rise to the 6 T cell receptor beta chains below, sequenced in a study of control samples from healthy donors and cancer patients. Profiled with immunoSEQ multiplex PCR; TCRdb holds only in-frame clones, not every one. The sample includes more than 50,000 clones, around nine tenths of them seen just once. Sequencing used PBMCs. Receptors were obtained from a woman aged 50 to 60 with colorectal cancer.

The chain is built from TRBV4-2 and TRBJ1-6, with 7 bases matching TRBD1. Germline V gives CDR1 LGHNA, CDR2 YNFKEQ. The CDR3 totals 18 residues. The trim removed 0 bases at V and 11 bases at J, leaving 16 bases unmatched. The CDR3 here is CASSQEGRGRFIFPPLHF. The CDR3 DNA sequence: TGTGCCAGCAGCCAAGAAGGGAGGGGGCGCTTTATTTTTCCACCCCTCCACTTT.

This chain joins TRBV15 and TRBJ2-7; TRBD2 matches at 7 bases. Losses at the gene ends were 5 bases for V and 2 bases for J; bases not matched to a gene: 6. Germline-derived CDR1 and CDR2 are LNHNV and YYDKDF (reference sequence). This CDR3 region has 14 residues. CDR3 protein: CATSGVAGAYEQYF. In DNA, the CDR3 is TGTGCCACCAGCGGAGTAGCGGGCGCCTACGAGCAGTACTTC.

The J gene is TRBJ2-7, the V gene TRBV2; TRBD2 is a possible D gene (5 bases). Trimming stripped 1 base from V and 4 bases from J, with 14 bases between. The CDR3 length is 15 residues. Looked up from germline, CDR1 is SNHLY and CDR2 is FYNNEI. The CDR3 sequence: CASSEGSGPQYEQYF. CDR3 DNA sequence: TGTGCCAGCAGTGAAGGGAGCGGTCCTCAATACGAGCAGTACTTC. The entire variable domain, with the rest obtained from reference TRBV2 and TRBJ2-7, is as follows: EPEVTQTPSHQVTQMGQEVILRCVPISNHLYFYWYRQILGQKVEFLVSFYNNEISEKSEIFDDQFSVERPDGSNFTLKIRSTKLEDSAMYFCASSEGSGPQYEQYFGPGTRLTVT.

The chain couples TRBV2 to TRBJ2-2; perhaps TRBD2 as D (6 bases). This CDR3 region has 17 residues. The V gene's germline CDR1 is SNHLY and CDR2 FYNNEI. V was clipped by 8 bases and J by 5 bases, with 24 bases between them. CDR3 coding DNA: TGTGCCAGCGTGGGGACTGGCGGGGCGGGTGAAACCGGGGAGCTGTTTTTT. Its translation: CASVGTGGAGETGELFF.

This chain joins TRBV18 and TRBJ2-7, with 11 positions matching TRBD2. CDR1 and CDR2 (germline): KGHSH, LQKENI. With 6 bases clipped from V and 6 bases from J, the junction kept 10 bases outside the gene matches. This CDR3 contains 15 residues. CDR3 amino acids: CASSPFSGGAGEQYF. CDR3 DNA sequence: TGTGCCAGCTCCCCCTTTAGCGGGGGGGCGGGCGAGCAGTACTTC.

DNA for the CDR3: TGCGCCAGCAGCCAACCCGACGGACTTAGCACAGATACGCAGTATTTT. Translating it yields CASSQPDGLSTDTQYF. The rearrangement links TRBV5-1 to TRBJ2-3; tentative D call: TRBD2 (5 bases). V lost 4 bases and J lost 0, with 15 bases in between. Per germline, CDR1 SGHRS and CDR2 YFSETQ. This CDR3 comprises 16 residues.